These T cell receptor beta chains were read from a single sample in a study of blood T cell repertoires in COVID-19. The data were produced by immunoSEQ multiplex PCR, yet TCRdb's version contains in-frame clones alone and is incomplete. This repertoire shows approximately 450,000 clones, roughly nine tenths found once; its top ten account for approximately 1.2%. The sequenced material came from PBMCs or T cells enriched from blood (not recorded which). Receptors originate from a young man who had recovered from COVID-19. Both conserved end residues are part of each CDR3. A D gene is named only where the DNA matches it firmly. The size entry is marked missing in some rows and otherwise reads once, few, many or a size class.

>TRBJ1-2|TRBD1|TRBV28|.
TGTGCCAGCTTGGACAGGGGGGACTATGGCTACACCTTC
CASLDRGDYGYTF
>TRBJ2-7|TRBD1|TRBV4-1|.
TGCGCCAGCAGCCAAGTCGGGACAGCCTACGAGCAGTACTTC
CASSQVGTAYEQYF
>TRBJ2-1|TRBD2|TRBV27|.
TGTGCCAGCAGTTCCCCTAGAGCGGGGTGGTACAATGAGCAGTTCTTC
CASSSPRAGWYNEQFF
>TRBJ2-2|.|TRBV5-1|.
TGCGCCAGCAGCCCGGTAGCCGGGGAGCTGTTTTTT
CASSPVAGELFF
>TRBJ2-2|TRBD2|TRBV4-1|.
TGCGCCAGCAGCCTAACACTCCAGGGAGGGAGTGCTGGCGGGGAGCTGTTTTTT
CASSLTLQGGSAGGELFF
>TRBJ2-1|.|TRBV24-1|.
TGTGCCACCAGTGATTTCGCGGCTGGGAGCTACAATGAGCAGTTCTTC
CATSDFAAGSYNEQFF
>TRBJ2-1|TRBD2|TRBV14|.
TGTGCCAGCAGCGGACTAGCGGGATTGAATGAGCAGTTCTTC
CASSGLAGLNEQFF
>TRBJ2-1|.|TRBV28|.
TGTGCCAGCACTACACAGGATTCCGGGCATGAGCAGTTCTTC
CASTTQDSGHEQFF
>TRBJ2-7|TRBD1|TRBV5-4|.
TGTGCCAGCAGCGACACAGGGGGACTTGAGCAGTACTTC
CASSDTGGLEQYF
>TRBJ2-3|.|TRBV6-5|.
TGTGCCAGCAGTTACTCGAGGGGCACAGATACGCAGTATTTT
CASSYSRGTDTQYF
>TRBJ2-1|TRBD2|TRBV29-1|.
TGCAGCGTGATAGGGGCTAGCGGGAGAGATGAGCAGTTCTTC
CSVIGASGRDEQFF
>TRBJ2-1|TRBD2|TRBV7-9|few
TGTGCCAGCATTCGCGGGAGCTCCTACAATGAGCAGTTCTTC
CASIRGSSYNEQFF
>TRBJ1-2|TRBD1|TRBV28|.
TGTGCCAGCAGTACAGGACAGGTTTATGGCTACACCTTC
CASSTGQVYGYTF
>TRBJ1-2|.|TRBV14|.
TGTGCCAGCAGCCACTCGACAAGCGGTGGCTACACCTTC
CASSHSTSGGYTF
>TRBJ1-2|.|TRBV18|.
TGTGCCAGCTCACCGCCTCGGAAGGGGGGGCGAACGGATGGCTACACCTTC
CASSPPRKGGRTDGYTF
>TRBJ2-1|.|TRBV19|.
TGTGCCAGTAGTCCAGCGGAAGGCCTGTACAATGAGCAGTTCTTC
CASSPAEGLYNEQFF
>TRBJ2-2|TRBD1|TRBV28|.
TGTGCCAGCGGGACAGGTTCCGGGGAGCTGTTTTTT
CASGTGSGELFF
>TRBJ2-5|.|TRBV28|.
TGTGCCAGCAGCCTCGGCGGAGCTGTCATGGAGACCCAGTACTTC
CASSLGGAVMETQYF
>TRBJ2-3|.|TRBV6-1|once
TGTGCCAGCAGTGAAGTGGGGCAGAAAAGAGATACGCAGTATTTT
CASSEVGQKRDTQYF
>TRBJ2-3|TRBD2|TRBV29-1|.
TGCAGCGTTTTTCAGAGCGGGGTTAGCACAGATACGCAGTATTTT
CSVFQSGVSTDTQYF
>TRBJ2-3|TRBD2|TRBV5-1|.
TGCGCCAGCGGGGGACTAGCGGGAGCTAGCACAGATACGCAGTATTTT
CASGGLAGASTDTQYF
>TRBJ1-5|.|TRBV19|.
TGTGCCAGTAGTATAACGGTCTTTCAGCCCCAGCATTTT
CASSITVFQPQHF
>TRBJ1-4|TRBD1|TRBV28|.
TGTGCCAGCAGGCCCCTCCTACGGACAGGGATTGAAAAACTGTTTTTT
CASRPLLRTGIEKLFF
>TRBJ2-7|.|TRBV28|.
TGTGCCAGCAGCCCGAGGAGAAGCTCCTACGAGCAGTACTTC
CASSPRRSSYEQYF
>TRBJ2-5|.|TRBV10-3|.
TGTGCCATCAGTGATCCGACTCAGACCAAGACCCAGTACTTC
CAISDPTQTKTQYF
>TRBJ2-7|.|TRBV24-1|.
TGTGCCACCAGTGATACCAACTATGGCGAGCAGTACTTC
CATSDTNYGEQYF
>TRBJ2-2|TRBD1|TRBV5-8|.
TGTGCCAGCAGAAGGACAGGGGATACCGGGGAGCTGTTTTTT
CASRRTGDTGELFF
>TRBJ2-7|TRBD1|TRBV5-1|.
TGCGCCAGCAGCTTACAACCCTGGACAGGAACAAGGGACTACGAGCAGTACTTC
CASSLQPWTGTRDYEQYF
>TRBJ2-1|TRBD2|TRBV13|once
TGTGCCAGCGGGTTGCCTAGCGGGACCTCCTACAATGAGCAGTTCTTC
CASGLPSGTSYNEQFF
>TRBJ2-7|.|TRBV29-1|.
TGCAGCGTTCAAAGCATGAGGGAGGCAACCTACGAGCAGTACTTC
CSVQSMREATYEQYF
>TRBJ1-2|.|TRBV28|.
TGTGCCAGCAGGACAGGCTTGGACTATGGCTACACCTTC
CASRTGLDYGYTF
>TRBJ2-1|TRBD2|TRBV7-9|.
TGTGCCAGCAGGACTAGCGGGAGCATCCACAATGAGCAGTTCTTC
CASRTSGSIHNEQFF
>TRBJ1-2|.|TRBV6-1|.
TGTGCCAGCAGTGAGACAGCTGACTATGGCTACACCTTC
CASSETADYGYTF
>TRBJ1-2|TRBD1|TRBV27|.
TGTGCCAGCAGTTCTTCAGGGGGATATGGCTACACCTTC
CASSSSGGYGYTF
>TRBJ2-7|.|TRBV21-1|.
TGTGCCAGCAGCAAACTTGGACTAGCGGTCTACGAGCAGTACTTC
CASSKLGLAVYEQYF
>TRBJ2-7|.|TRBV10-1|.
TGCGCCAGCAGTGAGTCGAGCGACAGTTACGAGCAGTACTTC
CASSESSDSYEQYF
>TRBJ2-2|TRBD2|TRBV28|.
TGTGCCAGCAGTTCCGGCGGGAGGGCCACCGGGGAGCTGTTTTTT
CASSSGGRATGELFF
>TRBJ2-3|.|TRBV24-1|.
TGTGCCACCAGTGATTCCGGACAGAGATATACGCAGTATTTT
CATSDSGQRYTQYF
>TRBJ1-1|TRBD1|TRBV10-3|.
TGTGCCATCAGTGAGTCGACAGGGCTGGCGAACACTGAAGCTTTCTTT
CAISESTGLANTEAFF
>TRBJ2-3|.|TRBV3-1/TRBV3-2|.
TGTGCCAGCAGCCAAGATTATGGCCAGGCCCTCGGTACGCAGTATTTT
CASSQDYGQALGTQYF
>TRBJ2-5|TRBD2|TRBV5-1|.
TGCGCCAGCAGCACGGGGACTAGCGGTTCCTTGGGGGAGACCCAGTACTTC
CASSTGTSGSLGETQYF
>TRBJ1-5|TRBD1|TRBV12-5|.
TGTGCTAGTGGTTCCTTGACAGGGGCAGGCAATCAGCCCCAGCATTTT
CASGSLTGAGNQPQHF
>TRBJ2-7|.|TRBV4-2|.
TGTGCCAGCAGCCAGAGCCGGCTAGTCTCCTACGAGCAGTACTTC
CASSQSRLVSYEQYF
>TRBJ2-1|TRBD2|TRBV18|.
TGTGCCAGCTCATTGGGACTAGCGGGAGGGAGCAATGAGCAGTTCTTC
CASSLGLAGGSNEQFF
>TRBJ1-2|TRBD1|TRBV6-5|.
TGTGCCAGCAGGGACCGGGGACAGGGGAATGGCTACACCTTC
CASRDRGQGNGYTF
>TRBJ2-1|TRBD2|TRBV28|.
TGTGCCAGCTGCCTAGCGGGAGTATATGATGAGCAGTTCTTC
CASCLAGVYDEQFF
>TRBJ2-5|.|TRBV13|once
TGTGCCAGCAGCCGATGGGCAGCTCAAGAGACCCAGTACTTC
CASSRWAAQETQYF
>TRBJ2-7|TRBD2|TRBV6-5|.
TGTGCCAGCCCTAAGCGGGAGGGCGGTTACGAGCAGTACTTC
CASPKREGGYEQYF
>TRBJ1-5|.|TRBV5-8|.
TGTGCCAGCAGCTTGCGCCGTGAGGGCAATCAGCCCCAGCATTTT
CASSLRREGNQPQHF
>TRBJ1-3|.|TRBV2|.
TGTGCCAGCAGTCAGGGGTCGGGAAACACCATATATTTT
CASSQGSGNTIYF
>TRBJ2-7|.|TRBV28|.
TGTGCCAGCAGTGAGGACATCCACGAGCAGTACTTC
CASSEDIHEQYF
>TRBJ2-7|TRBD2|TRBV10-2|.
TGCGCCAGCACCACCGCCGGGGGGGGCGACGAGCAGTACTTC
CASTTAGGGDEQYF
>TRBJ2-1|TRBD2|TRBV6-6|.
TGTGCCAGCAGTACCCTTAGCGGGAGGATTGGTAATGAGCAGTTCTTC
CASSTLSGRIGNEQFF